This T cell receptor (beta chain) was obtained from a study of graft-versus-host responses after intestinal transplantation. Here immunoSEQ multiplex PCR was the method, and the copy in TCRdb shows in-frame clones only, minus some. The sample includes 20,000 to 30,000 clones, roughly 82% of them seen just once. The CDR3 runs to 15 residues. Germline-derived CDR1 and CDR2 are SGDLS and YYNGEE. V shed 4 bases and J 4 bases; nucleotides not matched to a gene: 6. Remarks on this clone: Its antigen remains unidentified.

This rearrangement joins TRBV9 to TRBJ1-3, with 9 bases identical to TRBD1. The TCR was taken from a human donor who received an intestinal transplant. The source material was unstimulated CD4+ T cells sorted from spleen or lymph node cells, sampled before intestinal transplant. DNA of the CDR3: TGTGCCAGCAGCCCGGGACAGGGCTCCGGAAACACCATATATTTT. Its protein product is CASSPGQGSGNTIYF. Full variable domain (outside the CDR3, taken from reference TRBV9 and TRBJ1-3): DSGVTQTPKHLITATGQRVTLRCSPRSGDLSVYWYQQSLDQGLQFLIQYYNGEERAKGNILERFSAQQFPDLHSELNLSSLELGDSALYFCASSPGQGSGNTIYFGEGSWLTVV.